This T cell receptor beta chain came from a study of blood T cell repertoires in COVID-19. The wider study: Sites in the United States, Italy and Spain provided acute and convalescent COVID-19 samples.

After removal of 5 bases from V and 4 bases from J, the junction contained 18 bases not matched to a gene. The CDR3 length is 18 residues. Germline assignment: CDR1 SEHNR and CDR2 FQNEAQ (reference sequence). How the authors handled the data: Reference gene primers were amplified, and this amplification served to estimate nucleated cell counts. Clones were sequenced by immunoSEQ multiplex PCR, and TCRdb holds only the in-frame ones, with some missing. V, J and clone size derive from that table, while D and trimming were established from the DNA sequence. Here the sample spans fewer than 250,000 clones, 86% being singletons. Cohort allocation depended upon clinical history that participants reported. Recovered participants had two consecutive negative NP/OP PCR tests, healthcare professional clearance, or symptom resolution.

This receptor was taken from a woman aged 45 to 65 who had recovered from COVID-19. This sequence joins TRBV7-9 and TRBJ2-7, with 9 nucleotides matching TRBD1. Sequencing was performed on PBMCs or T cells enriched from blood (not recorded which). This chain's CDR3 is CASSPFTYSGTGTYEQYF. CDR3 coding DNA: TGTGCCAGCAGCCCCTTCACATACTCCGGGACAGGGACTTACGAGCAGTACTTC.